The next 7 T cell receptor beta chains were all read from a single sample in a study of high-grade serous ovarian cancer treatment subgroups. Generated by immunoSEQ multiplex PCR, the TCRdb table keeps only in-frame clones and is missing some. The sample comprises 9,500 to 15,000 clones, approximately 88% of which are singletons, and approximately 2.9% rests with the top ten. Tumor samples were obtained before definitive surgery or chemotherapy. Sequencing used tumor tissue. These receptor sequences come from a human donor with high-grade serous ovarian cancer.

The rearrangement links TRBV6-6 to TRBJ1-5; 7 bases align to TRBD1. The CDR3 totals 13 residues. The germline gives CDR1 MNHNY, CDR2 SVGAGI (reference sequence). With V trimmed by 10 bases and J by 8 bases, 11 bases remained unmatched. CDR3: CATGDSSNEPQHF. CDR3 DNA sequence: TGTGCCACCGGGGACAGCAGTAATGAGCCCCAGCATTTT.

The chain links TRBV28 to TRBJ2-1; TRBD2 matches at 10 bases. This CDR3 is 17 amino acids long. The J segment lost 2 bases and the V segment lost 7 bases, leaving 11 bases of the junction unmatched. Germline V gene sequence: CDR1 MDHEN, CDR2 SYDVKM. CDR3: CASTPGDLAGAYNEQFF. Here the CDR3 DNA reads TGTGCCAGCACCCCAGGGGACCTAGCGGGGGCCTACAATGAGCAGTTCTTC. The variable domain in full, completed from reference TRBV28 and TRBJ2-1, reads DVKVTQSSRYLVKRTGEKVFLECVQDMDHENMFWYRQDPGLGLRLIYFSYDVKMKEKGDIPEGYSVSREKKERFSLILESASTNQTSMYLCASTPGDLAGAYNEQFFGPGTRLTVL.

The V and J genes are TRBV6-5 and TRBJ1-1; D is undetermined. Deletions cut 5 bases from V and 0 bases from J, with 10 bases between. The CDR3 has 14 amino acids. Germline V gives CDR1 MNHEY, CDR2 SVGAGI. The CDR3 sequence: CASSARVLNTEAFF. DNA for the CDR3: TGTGCCAGCAGTGCAAGGGTCCTGAACACTGAAGCTTTCTTT.

This rearrangement joins TRBV18 to TRBJ1-5, with a possible D match to TRBD1 (6 bases). The V end lost 4 bases, the J end lost 6 bases, and 10 bases lay between the germline ends. The CDR3 length is 13 residues. Germline lookup yields CDR1 KGHSH and CDR2 LQKENI. The CDR3 DNA sequence: TGTGCCAGCTCACGAGACAGGACTCAGCCCCAGCATTTT. Protein product: CASSRDRTQPQHF.

This clone was seen just once. The chain has TRBV6-5 and TRBJ1-2; D remains ambiguous. This CDR3 is 14 amino acids long. V lost 2 bases and J 4 bases, leaving 11 bases between the germline ends. The germline CDR1 and CDR2 sequences are MNHEY and SVGAGI. CDR3 protein: CASSYGMGSYGYTF. For the CDR3, the DNA is TGTGCCAGCAGTTACGGTATGGGGAGCTATGGCTACACCTTC.

V usage is TRBV2 and J usage is TRBJ2-3, with D unclear. CDR1 and CDR2 (germline): SNHLY, FYNNEI. Trimming left V 9 bases short and J 0 bases short, with 13 bases between. This CDR3 comprises 14 residues. The CDR3 DNA is TGTGCCAGTATAGCAGCAGCTAGCACAGATACGCAGTATTTT. Amino acid sequence: CASIAAASTDTQYF.

This clone was found a few times. This chain uses TRBV4-1 with TRBJ2-5, with 12 bases that match TRBD2. With 1 base clipped from V and 5 bases from J, the junction kept 5 bases outside the gene matches. Per germline, CDR1 MGHRA and CDR2 YSYEKL. This CDR3 has 16 amino acids. The CDR3 DNA follows: TGCGCCAGCAGCCAAGGTCTAGCGGGGGGGATGGAGACCCAGTACTTC. Translation: CASSQGLAGGMETQYF.